This TCR beta chain was identified during a study of blood T cell repertoires in COVID-19 (TCRdb year 2020). Study-wide context: Samples covering the acute and convalescent phases of COVID-19 were provided by collaborators in the United States, Italy and Spain. Samples came from the ongoing ImmuneRACE study (first 160 participants) plus 1,254 subjects from 6 global collaborators. Where available, HLA class I and class II types were taken from metadata supplied by the sample provider and were not determined by assay-based typing. A freely available public database, intended as a resource for researchers studying the immune response to SARS-CoV-2, is where the repertoires were released. The sample metadata nearly always contained a de-identified subject ID, COVID-19 status, age in years and sex. The prospective study material was composed of cDNA or gDNA derived from T cells, B-cell-depleted T cells, or PBMCs. Subjects who had been exposed to COVID-19, were actively infected with it, or had recovered from it provided the deeply sampled blood TCRbeta repertoires that made up the dataset.

The immunoSEQ Assay, a bias-controlled multiplex PCR, was used to amplify TCRbeta CDR3 regions from genomic DNA. The published analysis was carried out like this. Nucleated cell counts per sample were estimated from amplification of reference gene primers within the assay. To quantify the absolute abundance of each unique TCRbeta CDR3 rearrangement, sequence reads were collapsed and filtered. For each sample, productive Simpson clonality was calculated by taking the square root of Simpson's diversity index across productive rearrangements. Held by TCRdb, this immuneACCESS table contains in-frame sequences only and omits some clones. Under half of the omission traces to an unresolved V gene where checked; the cause of the rest is unknown. Clone size and the V and J calls come from that table; the DNA yielded D and trimming. This sample holds 150,000 to 200,000 clones; about 93% were observed only once. Around 0.5% of the sample belongs to the ten largest clones.

The germline V gene encodes CDR1 SGHRS and CDR2 YFSETQ. Trimming at the junction amounts to 0 bases on V and 4 bases on J, and the germline ends lie 11 bases apart. The CDR3 runs 16 residues from the cysteine to the phenylalanine. The sequence is cut down to CDR3 DNA, 48 bases in frame from base 1. Study-wide conclusions, independent of this receptor: The amount of clinical and demographic metadata varied by source and participant and was provided uncurated.

Whole blood was collected in K2EDTA tubes by collaborating institutions according to the institutions' own protocols. For TCRbeta analysis, collaborators shipped samples as frozen whole blood, isolated PBMCs, or DNA extracted from either of those sample types. Notes on this clone: Its antigen is still unknown. Base qualities are not provided; no much larger clone lies one nucleotide away.

This chain is built from TRBV5-1 and TRBJ2-6, and perhaps TRBD1 as D gene, on 6 matching bases. The sequence came from a man in his forties or fifties with acute or convalescent COVID-19. Sequencing was carried out using peripheral blood. The sequence in DNA is TGCGCCAGCAGCTTGGCTACAGGGTCCGGGGCCAACGTCCTGACTTTC. It translates to CASSLATGSGANVLTF.